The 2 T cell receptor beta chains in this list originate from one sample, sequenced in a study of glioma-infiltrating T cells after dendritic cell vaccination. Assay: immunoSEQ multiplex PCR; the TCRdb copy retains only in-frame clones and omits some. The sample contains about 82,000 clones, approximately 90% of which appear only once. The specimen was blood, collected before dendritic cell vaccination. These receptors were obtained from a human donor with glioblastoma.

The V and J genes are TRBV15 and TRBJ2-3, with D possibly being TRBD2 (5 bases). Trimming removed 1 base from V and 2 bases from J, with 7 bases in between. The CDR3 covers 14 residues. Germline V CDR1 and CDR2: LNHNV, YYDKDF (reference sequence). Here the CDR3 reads CATSRVGDTDTQYF. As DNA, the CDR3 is TGTGCCACCAGCAGAGTCGGGGACACAGATACGCAGTATTTT.

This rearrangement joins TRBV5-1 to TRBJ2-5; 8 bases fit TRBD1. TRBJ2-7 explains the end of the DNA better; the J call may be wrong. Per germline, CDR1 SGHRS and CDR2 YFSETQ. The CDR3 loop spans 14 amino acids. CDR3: CASSFGQGNYEQYF. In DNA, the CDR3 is TGCGCCAGCAGCTTTGGACAGGGAAATTACGAGCAGTACTTC.